One sample yielded the 13 T cell receptor beta chains listed below, sequenced in a study of blood T cell repertoires in COVID-19. This table comes from immunoSEQ multiplex PCR, and its TCRdb copy is limited to in-frame clones, with some not included. The sample contains 60,000 to 75,000 clones, 76% of which appear only once. Sequencing used peripheral blood. These receptors originate from a woman over 75 with acute or convalescent COVID-19.

For the CDR3, the DNA is TGTGCCAGCAGCCAAAGGCGTGCAGGTCAGCCCCAGCATTTT. Translating gives CASSQRRAGQPQHF. The chain has TRBV3-1 (or the pseudogene TRBV3-2) and TRBJ1-5, with D hard to call. CDR1 and CDR2 from the germline V gene are LGHDT and YNNKEL (reference sequence). Trimming removed 2 bases from V and 6 bases from J, with 11 bases in between. The CDR3 has 14 residues.

The chain joins TRBV5-1 to TRBJ1-3, with a tentative D call TRBD1 (5 bases). Germline V lookup: CDR1 SGHRS, CDR2 YFSETQ. V shed 3 bases and J shed 0 bases, with 13 bases lying between them. The CDR3 contains 16 residues. Here the CDR3 DNA reads TGCGCCAGCAGCTGGGGAGGGGTCTTCTCTGGAAACACCATATATTTT. Protein product: CASSWGGVFSGNTIYF.

The J gene is TRBJ2-1, the V gene TRBV7-2, with 9 bases lining up with TRBD2. V gave up 1 base and J gave up 5 bases; unmatched junction bases: 6. The length of the CDR3 is 16 residues. Germline V gene lookup returns CDR1 SGHTA and CDR2 FQGNSA. The DNA for the CDR3 is TGTGCCAGCAGCTTAGTTAGGACTAGCGTAAACAATGAGCAGTTCTTC. This sequence encodes CASSLVRTSVNNEQFF.

The rearrangement joins TRBV12-3 or TRBV12-4 to TRBJ2-5, with D possibly being TRBD1 (6 bases). The CDR3 is 13 residues long. The ends were cut back, 7 bases at V and 3 bases at J, with 12 bases in the middle. The CDR3 here is CASNNRAEETQYF. In DNA form, the CDR3 reads TGTGCCAGCAATAACAGGGCGGAAGAGACCCAGTACTTC.

This chain connects TRBV2 to TRBJ2-3; 14 bases fit TRBD2. Germline CDR1 and CDR2: SNHLY and FYNNEI. V gave up 4 bases and J gave up 0 bases; unmatched junction bases: 6. This CDR3 contains 18 residues. The CDR3 DNA reads TGTGCCAGCAGTGGACTAGCGGGAGGGCCTCTTAGCACAGATACGCAGTATTTT. This translates into CASSGLAGGPLSTDTQYF.

This clone has only a few counts. The genes are TRBV30 and TRBJ1-1; D unresolved. V lost 2 bases and J lost 1, with 11 bases in between. In germline, CDR1 is GTSNPN, CDR2 SVGIG (reference sequence). There are 14 residues in the CDR3. The CDR3 nucleotides are TGTGCCTGGAGTCTTTTGACACCGAACACTGAAGCTTTCTTT. This encodes CAWSLLTPNTEAFF. Filled out from reference TRBV30 and TRBJ1-1, the complete variable domain reads SQTIHQWPATLVQPVGSPLSLECTVEGTSNPNLYWYRQAAGRGLQLLFYSVGIGQISSEVPQNLSASRPQDRQFILSSKKLLLSDSGFYLCAWSLLTPNTEAFFGQGTRLTVV.

The V gene is TRBV2, the J gene TRBJ1-4; maybe TRBD1 (6 bases). Between the trimmed V and J ends, which lost 6 bases and 8 bases, there was a span of 13 bases. The CDR3 extends over 13 amino acids. Germline V gene sequence: CDR1 SNHLY, CDR2 FYNNEI. This chain's CDR3 is CASRGDRGEKLFF. The CDR3 DNA follows: TGTGCCAGCAGGGGGGATAGGGGGGAAAAACTGTTTTTT.

Only a few counts were recorded for this clone. CDR3 sequence reads: CASSLRSSGNQPQHF. Written as DNA, the CDR3 is TGTGCCAGCAGCTTAAGGTCTAGTGGCAATCAGCCCCAGCATTTT. The V call is TRBV7-2, the J call TRBJ1-5, with D hard to call. V lost 2 bases and J lost 2, with 10 bases in between. Per the germline V gene, CDR1 is SGHTA and CDR2 is FQGNSA. CDR3 size: 15 residues.

This clone has more than one count but fewer than ten. CDR3 residues: CASSSPPGLAGVTSYEQYF. In nucleotides, the CDR3 is TGTGCCAGCAGCTCTCCTCCGGGACTAGCGGGAGTTACCTCCTACGAGCAGTACTTC. This chain connects TRBV7-2 to TRBJ2-7, with 14 bases fitting TRBD2. Germline-derived CDR1 and CDR2 are SGHTA and FQGNSA. V lost 4 bases and J lost 0; bases outside the gene matches: 11. The CDR3 has 19 residues.

CDR3 coding DNA: TGTGCCAGCAGCCCGAACAGGGGGACCCCCCCCTCTGGGGCCAACGTCCTGACTTTC. Translated, it gives CASSPNRGTPPSGANVLTF. The rearrangement links TRBV7-9 to TRBJ2-6, with 8 positions matching TRBD1. Germline CDR1 SEHNR, CDR2 FQNEAQ (reference sequence). Trimming cost V 5 bases and J 0 bases; bases outside gene matches: 12. This CDR3 is built from 19 residues.

The chain joins TRBV21-1 to TRBJ2-7; the D call of TRBD2 is as the table states it, not checked on the DNA. TRBV21-1 counts as a pseudogene. This CDR3 contains 15 residues. The CDR3 nucleotides are TGTGCCAGCAGCCTCCCAGGGCGGGAGGCTTACGAGCAGTACTTC. Protein product: CASSLPGREAYEQYF.

The chain employs TRBV28 and TRBJ2-5; the D is unclear. CDR1 and CDR2 from the germline V gene are MDHEN and SYDVKM. The germline V and J ends were trimmed by 8 bases and 0 bases, with 10 bases remaining between them. CDR3 length: 13 amino acids. CDR3 amino acids: CASGMEYQETQYF. Written as DNA, the CDR3 is TGTGCCAGCGGAATGGAGTACCAAGAGACCCAGTACTTC.

This chain connects TRBV20-1 to TRBJ2-3; unclear D gene. Trimming shortened V by 6 bases and J by 7 bases, and 11 bases separated the two germline ends. This CDR3 region has 11 residues. The germline V gene encodes CDR1 DFQATT and CDR2 SNEGSKA (reference sequence). CDR3 region: CSATPGYTQYF. The CDR3 bases are TGCAGTGCCACCCCGGGTTATACGCAGTATTTT.